The present T cell receptor (beta chain) was sequenced within a study of T cell responses to AZD1222 COVID-19 vaccine. Looking at the study overall: Samples with a second dose at about 4 or about 12 weeks were pooled together.

This clone is a singleton in its sample. Its antigen is unknown. The protocol was immunoSEQ multiplex PCR, while the TCRdb copy is restricted to in-frame clones and leaves out a portion. Altogether tens of thousands of clones are present, roughly 82% being singletons, with the ten largest covering around 5.4%. This CDR3 comprises 15 residues. Deletions cut 5 bases from V and 2 bases from J, with 15 bases between. Germline-derived CDR1 and CDR2 are SGHRS and YFSETQ. Regarding the study as a whole: Among those given AZD1222, only six or seven were seropositive at baseline. Nearly half of unique spike-specific TCRs reportedly avoided B.1.351 and B.1.1.7 mutated regions.

The genes are TRBV5-1 and TRBJ2-3; D is ambiguous. The input for sequencing was peripheral blood, taken on day 0 of AZD1222 vaccination. This receptor was obtained from an adult in good health. The CDR3 nucleotides read TGCGCCAGCAGTCCCCAGCCGGGCCCCACAGATACGCAGTATTTT. Its translation: CASSPQPGPTDTQYF.